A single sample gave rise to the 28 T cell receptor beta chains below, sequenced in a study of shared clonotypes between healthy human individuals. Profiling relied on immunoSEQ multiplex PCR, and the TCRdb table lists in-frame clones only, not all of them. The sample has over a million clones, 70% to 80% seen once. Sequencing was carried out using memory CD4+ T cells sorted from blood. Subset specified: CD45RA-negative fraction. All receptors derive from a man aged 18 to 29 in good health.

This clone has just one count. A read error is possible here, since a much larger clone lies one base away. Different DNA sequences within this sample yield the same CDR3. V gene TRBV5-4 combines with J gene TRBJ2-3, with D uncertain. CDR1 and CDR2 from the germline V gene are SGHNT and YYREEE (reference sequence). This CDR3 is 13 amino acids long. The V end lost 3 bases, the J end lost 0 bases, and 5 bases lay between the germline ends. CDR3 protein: CASSSGSTDTQYF. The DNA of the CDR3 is TGTGCCAGCAGCTCCGGGAGCACAGATACGCAGTATTTT.

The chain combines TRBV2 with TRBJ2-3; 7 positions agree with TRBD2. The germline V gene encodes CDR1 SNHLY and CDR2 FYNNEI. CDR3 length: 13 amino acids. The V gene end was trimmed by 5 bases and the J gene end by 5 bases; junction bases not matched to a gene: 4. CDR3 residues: CASSPTGGDTQYF. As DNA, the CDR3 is TGTGCCAGCAGTCCCACGGGGGGAGATACGCAGTATTTT.

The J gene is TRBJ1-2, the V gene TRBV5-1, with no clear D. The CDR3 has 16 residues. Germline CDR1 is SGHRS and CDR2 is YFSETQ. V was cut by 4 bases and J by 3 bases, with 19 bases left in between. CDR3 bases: TGCGCCAGCAGCCCGGCCGGCCCCCCGGGGTACTATGGCTACACCTTC. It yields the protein CASSPAGPPGYYGYTF.

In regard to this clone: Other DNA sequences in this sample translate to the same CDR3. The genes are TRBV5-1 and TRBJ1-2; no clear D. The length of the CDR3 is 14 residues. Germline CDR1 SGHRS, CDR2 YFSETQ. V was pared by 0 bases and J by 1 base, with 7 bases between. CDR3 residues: CASSLDRSNYGYTF. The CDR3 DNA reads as TGCGCCAGCAGCTTGGATCGCAGTAACTATGGCTACACCTTC.

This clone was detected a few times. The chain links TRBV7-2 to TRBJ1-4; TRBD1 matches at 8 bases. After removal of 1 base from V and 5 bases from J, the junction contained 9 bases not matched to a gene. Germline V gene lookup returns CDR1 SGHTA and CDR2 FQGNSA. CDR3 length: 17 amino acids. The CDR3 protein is CASSLVFGQGGNEKLFF. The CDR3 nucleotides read TGTGCCAGCAGCTTAGTGTTCGGACAGGGCGGAAATGAAAAACTGTTTTTT.

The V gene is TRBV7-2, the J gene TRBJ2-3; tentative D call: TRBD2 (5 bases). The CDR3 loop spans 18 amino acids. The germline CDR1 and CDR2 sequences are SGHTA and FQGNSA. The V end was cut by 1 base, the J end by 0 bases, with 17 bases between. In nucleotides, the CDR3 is TGTGCCAGCAGCTTAGACGCGGCGGGCGTTACTAGCACAGATACGCAGTATTTT. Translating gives CASSLDAAGVTSTDTQYF. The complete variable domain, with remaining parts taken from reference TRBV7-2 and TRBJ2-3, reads GAGVSQSPSNKVTEKGKDVELRCDPISGHTALYWYRQSLGQGLEFLIYFQGNSAPDKSGLPSDRFSAERTGGSVSTLTIQRTQQEDSAVYLCASSLDAAGVTSTDTQYFGPGTRLTVL.

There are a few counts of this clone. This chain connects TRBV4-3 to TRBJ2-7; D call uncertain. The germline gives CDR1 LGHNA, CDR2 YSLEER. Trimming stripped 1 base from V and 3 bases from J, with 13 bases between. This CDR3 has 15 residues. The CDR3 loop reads CASSQATGWDYEQYF. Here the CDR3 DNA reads TGCGCCAGCAGCCAAGCCACGGGCTGGGACTACGAGCAGTACTTC.

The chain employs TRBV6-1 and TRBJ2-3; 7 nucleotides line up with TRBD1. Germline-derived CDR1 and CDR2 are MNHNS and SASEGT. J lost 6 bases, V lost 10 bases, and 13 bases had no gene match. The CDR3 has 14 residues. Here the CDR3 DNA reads TGTGCCATCGAACGGGCGACAGGGTACGATACGCAGTATTTT. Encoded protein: CAIERATGYDTQYF.

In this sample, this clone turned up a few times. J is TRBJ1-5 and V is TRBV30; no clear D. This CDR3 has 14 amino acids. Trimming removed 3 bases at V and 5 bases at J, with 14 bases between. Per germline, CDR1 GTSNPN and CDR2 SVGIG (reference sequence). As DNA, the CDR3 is TGTGCCTGGAGCCAGACACCTTTAGATCAGCCCCAGCATTTT. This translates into CAWSQTPLDQPQHF.

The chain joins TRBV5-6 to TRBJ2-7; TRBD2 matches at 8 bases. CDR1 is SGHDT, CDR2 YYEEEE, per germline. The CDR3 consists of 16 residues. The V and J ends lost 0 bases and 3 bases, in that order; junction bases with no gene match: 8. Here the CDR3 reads CASSLVPKRGSYEQYF. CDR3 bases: TGTGCCAGCAGCTTGGTGCCAAAGCGGGGGAGCTACGAGCAGTACTTC. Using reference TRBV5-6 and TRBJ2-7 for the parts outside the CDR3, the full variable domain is DAGVTQSPTHLIKTRGQQVTLRCSPKSGHDTVSWYQQALGQGPQFIFQYYEEEERQRGNFPDRFSGHQFPNYSSELNVNALLLGDSALYLCASSLVPKRGSYEQYFGPGTRLTVT.

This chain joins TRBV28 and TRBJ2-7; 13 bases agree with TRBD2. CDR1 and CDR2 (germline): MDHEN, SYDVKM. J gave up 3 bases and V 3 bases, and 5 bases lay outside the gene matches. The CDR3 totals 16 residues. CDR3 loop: CASSFSGLAGVYEQYF. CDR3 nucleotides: TGTGCCAGCAGTTTCTCCGGACTAGCGGGAGTCTACGAGCAGTACTTC.

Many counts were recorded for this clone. The CDR3 loop is CASSSLPLGQSRVTEAFF. The DNA for the CDR3 is TGTGCCAGCTCATCACTACCCCTCGGACAGTCCCGGGTCACTGAAGCTTTCTTT. The rearrangement uses TRBV18 and TRBJ1-1, with D perhaps matching TRBD1 (6 bases). This CDR3 comprises 18 residues. CDR1 KGHSH and CDR2 LQKENI come from the germline V gene. V gave up 5 bases and J gave up 4 bases, with 26 bases separating them.

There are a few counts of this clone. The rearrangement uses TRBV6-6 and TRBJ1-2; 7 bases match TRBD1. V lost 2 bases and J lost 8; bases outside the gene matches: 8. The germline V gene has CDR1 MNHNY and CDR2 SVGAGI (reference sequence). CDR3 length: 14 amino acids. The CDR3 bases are TGTGCCAGCAGTTACGGGGGACAGCGTTGGGGCTACACCTTC. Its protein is CASSYGGQRWGYTF.

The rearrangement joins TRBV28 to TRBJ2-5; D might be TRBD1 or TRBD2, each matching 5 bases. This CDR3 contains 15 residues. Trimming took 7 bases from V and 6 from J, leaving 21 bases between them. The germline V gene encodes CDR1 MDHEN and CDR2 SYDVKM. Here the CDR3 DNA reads TGTGCCAGCACCCTTCGAGAGGGGAGTCTTCAGACCCAGTACTTC. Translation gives CASTLREGSLQTQYF.

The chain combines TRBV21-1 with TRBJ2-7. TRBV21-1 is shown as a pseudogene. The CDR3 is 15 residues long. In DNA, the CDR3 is TGTGCCAGCAGCAAAAGGGTGGGACCGACGCTGGGGCAGTACTTC. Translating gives CASSKRVGPTLGQYF.

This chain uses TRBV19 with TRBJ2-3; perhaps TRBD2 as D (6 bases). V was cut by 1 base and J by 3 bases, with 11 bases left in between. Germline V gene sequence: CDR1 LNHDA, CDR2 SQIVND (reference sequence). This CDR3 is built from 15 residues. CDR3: CASSIAGVRTDTQYF. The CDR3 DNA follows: TGTGCCAGTAGTATAGCGGGAGTCCGTACAGATACGCAGTATTTT.

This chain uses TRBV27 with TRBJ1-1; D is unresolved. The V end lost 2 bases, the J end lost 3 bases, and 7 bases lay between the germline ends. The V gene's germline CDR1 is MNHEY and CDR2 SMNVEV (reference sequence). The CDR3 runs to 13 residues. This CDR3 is CASSLEVYTEAFF. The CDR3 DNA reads TGTGCCAGCAGTTTAGAGGTGTACACTGAAGCTTTCTTT.

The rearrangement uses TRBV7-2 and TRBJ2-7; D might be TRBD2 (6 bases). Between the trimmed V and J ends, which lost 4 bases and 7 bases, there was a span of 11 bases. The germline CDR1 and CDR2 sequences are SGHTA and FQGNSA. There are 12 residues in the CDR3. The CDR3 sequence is CASSSFRGEQYF. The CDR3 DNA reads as TGTGCCAGCAGCTCCTTTCGGGGGGAGCAGTACTTC.

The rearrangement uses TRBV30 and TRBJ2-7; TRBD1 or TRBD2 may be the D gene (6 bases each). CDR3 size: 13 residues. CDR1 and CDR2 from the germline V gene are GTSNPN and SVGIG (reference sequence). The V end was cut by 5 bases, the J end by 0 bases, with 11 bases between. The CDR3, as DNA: TGTGCCTGGGGGGAGGACAGCTCCTACGAGCAGTACTTC. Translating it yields CAWGEDSSYEQYF.

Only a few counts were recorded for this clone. CDR3 sequence reads: CASSGPNPGYTF. CDR3 sequence (DNA): TGTGCCAGCAGCGGGCCCAACCCTGGCTACACCTTC. The chain couples TRBV7-9 to TRBJ1-2, with D unclear. This CDR3 region has 12 residues. Trimming shortened V by 5 bases and J by 7 bases, and 11 bases separated the two germline ends. Germline V CDR1 and CDR2: SEHNR, FQNEAQ (reference sequence).

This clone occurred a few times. The CDR3 loop is CASSRREDTGELFF. CDR3 nucleotides: TGTGCCAGCAGCCGGCGGGAGGACACCGGGGAGCTGTTTTTT. The rearrangement links TRBV4-2 to TRBJ2-2; TRBD2 aligns across 8 bases. The CDR3 length is 14 residues. V dropped 4 bases and J dropped 3; count of bases not matched to a gene: 1. The germline V gene has CDR1 LGHNA and CDR2 YNFKEQ.

The CDR3 reads CASSRQRYTGELFF. The DNA for the CDR3 is TGTGCCAGTAGTCGTCAGCGATACACCGGGGAGCTGTTTTTT. The chain has TRBV19 and TRBJ2-2; D not resolved. V gave up 5 bases and J gave up 3 bases, with 10 bases separating them. The CDR3 has 14 residues. Germline V gene sequence: CDR1 LNHDA, CDR2 SQIVND (reference sequence).

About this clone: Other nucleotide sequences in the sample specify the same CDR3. The CDR3 sequence is CASSLGAGDYGYTF. The DNA for the CDR3 is TGTGCCAGCAGCTTGGGTGCAGGGGACTATGGCTACACCTTC. V and J are TRBV5-4 and TRBJ1-2; D might be TRBD1 (6 bases). V was cut by 0 bases and J by 3 bases, with 9 bases left in between. Germline CDR1 reads SGHNT; CDR2 reads YYREEE (reference sequence). This CDR3 spans 14 amino acids.

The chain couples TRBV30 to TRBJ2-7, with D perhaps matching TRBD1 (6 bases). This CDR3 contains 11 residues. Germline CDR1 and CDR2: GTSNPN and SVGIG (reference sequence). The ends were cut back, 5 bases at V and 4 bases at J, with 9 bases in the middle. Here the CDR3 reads CAWEGQYEQYF. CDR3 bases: TGTGCCTGGGAAGGACAGTACGAGCAGTACTTC.

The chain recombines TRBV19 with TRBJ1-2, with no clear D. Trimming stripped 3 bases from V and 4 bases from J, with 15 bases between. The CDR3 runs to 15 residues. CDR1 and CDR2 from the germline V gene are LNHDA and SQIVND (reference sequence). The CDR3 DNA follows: TGTGCCAGTAGTATTAGAGGAGCGAAAATCTATGGCTACACCTTC. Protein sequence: CASSIRGAKIYGYTF.

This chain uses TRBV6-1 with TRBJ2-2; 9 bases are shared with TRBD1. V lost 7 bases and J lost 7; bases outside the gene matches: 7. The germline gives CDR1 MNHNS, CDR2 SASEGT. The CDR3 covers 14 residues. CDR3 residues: CASTRTGEGGELFF. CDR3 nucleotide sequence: TGTGCCAGCACCAGGACAGGGGAAGGCGGGGAGCTGTTTTTT.

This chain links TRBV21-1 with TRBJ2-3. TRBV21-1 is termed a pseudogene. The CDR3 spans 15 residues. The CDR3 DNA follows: TGTGCCAGCAGCAAAGGGACCGTTCGGGTAGATACGCAGTATTTT. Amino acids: CASSKGTVRVDTQYF.

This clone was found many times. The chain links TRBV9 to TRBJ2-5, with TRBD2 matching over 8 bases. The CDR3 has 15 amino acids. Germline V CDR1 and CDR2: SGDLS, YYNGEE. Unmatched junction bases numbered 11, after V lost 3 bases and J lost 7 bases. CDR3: CASSGGLVGTGTQYF. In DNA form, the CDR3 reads TGTGCCAGCAGCGGGGGACTAGTTGGAACGGGGACCCAGTACTTC.